This T cell receptor beta chain appears in the sequencing data of a study of blood T cell repertoires in COVID-19. Study-level information: Samples came from the United States, Italy and Spain, spanning acute and convalescent COVID-19. Sources were T cells, B-cell-depleted T cells, or PBMCs; the material itself was cDNA or gDNA.

Original processing notes: Reference gene primer amplification gave estimated nucleated cell counts. Produced via immunoSEQ multiplex PCR; TCRdb's table is partial and in-frame only. The DNA gave D and trimming, while V, J and clone size come from that table. There are around 200,000 clones in the sample; 80% to 90% occur only once, and approximately 5% lies in the top ten. Per the germline V gene, CDR1 is MDHEN and CDR2 is SYDVKM. Trimming removed 1 base from V and 4 bases from J, with 2 bases in between. CDR3 size: 11 residues. The sequence was collected from an elderly woman with acute or convalescent COVID-19. The V and J genes are TRBV28 and TRBJ2-7, with D uncertain. The sequenced sample consisted of peripheral blood. The CDR3 sequence: CASSLLYEQYF. CDR3 sequence (DNA): TGTGCCAGCAGTTTATTATACGAGCAGTACTTC.